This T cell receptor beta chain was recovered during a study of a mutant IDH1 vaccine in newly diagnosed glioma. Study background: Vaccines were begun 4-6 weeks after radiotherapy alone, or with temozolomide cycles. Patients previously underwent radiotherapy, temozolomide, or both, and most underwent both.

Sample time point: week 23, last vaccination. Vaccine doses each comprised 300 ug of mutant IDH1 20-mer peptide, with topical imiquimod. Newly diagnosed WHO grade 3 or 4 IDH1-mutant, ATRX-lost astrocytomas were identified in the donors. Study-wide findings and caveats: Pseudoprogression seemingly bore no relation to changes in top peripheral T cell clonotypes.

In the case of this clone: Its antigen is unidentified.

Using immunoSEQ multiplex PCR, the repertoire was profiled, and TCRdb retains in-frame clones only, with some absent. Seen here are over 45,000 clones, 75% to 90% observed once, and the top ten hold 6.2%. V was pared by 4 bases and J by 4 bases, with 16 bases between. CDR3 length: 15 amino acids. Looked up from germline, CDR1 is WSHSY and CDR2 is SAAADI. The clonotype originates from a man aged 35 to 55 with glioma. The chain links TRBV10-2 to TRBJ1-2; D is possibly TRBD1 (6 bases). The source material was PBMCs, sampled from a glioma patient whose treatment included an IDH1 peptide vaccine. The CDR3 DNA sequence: TGCGCCAGCAGTGCAGCACGAGGGGGTCCCTATGGCTACACCTTC. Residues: CASSAARGGPYGYTF.